This TCR beta chain was recovered during a study of follicular helper T cells after annual influenza vaccination. V shed 3 bases and J shed 4 bases, with 16 bases lying between them. The germline V gene has CDR1 SGHNT and CDR2 YYREEE (reference sequence). The CDR3 is made up of 16 amino acids. Time point here: 2014-2015 season, pre-vaccination. No donor had influenza vaccine in the prior 6 months; all lived in the community. Donors with HIV/AIDS, active malignancy, immunomodulators or active illness were excluded. The method was immunoSEQ multiplex PCR; TCRdb's version includes in-frame clones alone and lacks a portion of them. The sample yields roughly 2,300 clones, around 87% seen once.

The receptor was derived from an adult who received the influenza vaccine. The sequencing used CXCR5+ CD38+ circulating T follicular helper cells from blood, collected on the day of influenza vaccination. Subset denoted: circulating Tfh, non-naive CD4+CXCR5+PD-1+ (ICOS+CD38+ or ICOS-CD38-). V usage is TRBV5-4 and J usage is TRBJ2-2; a possible D gene is TRBD2 (6 bases). The CDR3 region has the DNA TGTGCCAGCAGCTCCTCGACCCGGAGGGGCACCGGGGAGCTGTTTTTT. This sequence encodes CASSSSTRRGTGELFF.